This T cell receptor beta chain is drawn from a study of PD-L1 blockade in urothelial cancer. For the study at large: Most patients, twenty-five of 29, were males with bladder-origin cancer. A median blood sample held about 140,000 T cells and about 89,000 unique TCRs.

The data were produced by immunoSEQ multiplex PCR, yet TCRdb's version contains in-frame clones alone and is incomplete. The table shows 70,000 or so clones, with about 89% occurring only once. CDR1 is MNHEY, CDR2 SVGAGI, per germline. CDR3 length equals 15 residues. Trimming removed 0 bases from V and 8 bases from J, with 16 bases in between. This TCR was sampled from a man between 60 and 75 years old with urothelial cancer. This sample comprised PBMCs, obtained around atezolizumab (anti-PD-L1) treatment. The J gene is TRBJ1-2, the V gene TRBV6-5; D is undetermined. CDR3 loop: CASSYSHRGSGGYTF. CDR3 in DNA: TGTGCCAGCAGTTACTCGCACCGGGGAAGCGGCGGCTACACCTTC.